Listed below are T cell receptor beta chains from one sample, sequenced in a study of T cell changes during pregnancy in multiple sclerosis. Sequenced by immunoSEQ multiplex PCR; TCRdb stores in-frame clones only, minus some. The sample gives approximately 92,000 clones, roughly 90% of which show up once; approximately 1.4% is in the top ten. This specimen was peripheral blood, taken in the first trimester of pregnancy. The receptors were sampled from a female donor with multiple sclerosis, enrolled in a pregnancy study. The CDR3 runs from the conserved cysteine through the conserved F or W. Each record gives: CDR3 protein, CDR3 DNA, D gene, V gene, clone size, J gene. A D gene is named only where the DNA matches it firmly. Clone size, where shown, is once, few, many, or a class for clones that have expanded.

cdr3_aa: CASSQDLGTGYEQYF
cdr3_nt: TGCGCCAGCAGCCAAGACCTAGGGACAGGGTACGAGCAGTACTTC
d_call: TRBD1
v_call: TRBV4-1
clone_size: .
j_call: TRBJ2-7

cdr3_aa: CAISESGGGMSSYEQYF
cdr3_nt: TGTGCCATCAGTGAGTCAGGTGGCGGGATGAGCTCCTACGAGCAGTACTTC
d_call: .
v_call: TRBV10-3
clone_size: .
j_call: TRBJ2-7

cdr3_aa: CASSWGGFIKRVSDTQYF
cdr3_nt: TGCGCCAGCAGCTGGGGGGGATTCATCAAGCGGGTATCAGATACGCAGTATTTT
d_call: TRBD2
v_call: TRBV5-1
clone_size: .
j_call: TRBJ2-3

cdr3_aa: CASSDPRGSSGNTIYF
cdr3_nt: TGTGCCAGTAGCGACCCCAGGGGGTCCTCTGGAAACACCATATATTTT
d_call: TRBD1
v_call: TRBV19
clone_size: .
j_call: TRBJ1-3

cdr3_aa: CASSPPRLQGDRDEQFF
cdr3_nt: TGTGCCAGCTCACCACCAAGACTACAGGGGGACCGGGATGAGCAGTTCTTC
d_call: TRBD1
v_call: TRBV18
clone_size: .
j_call: TRBJ2-1

cdr3_aa: CASSLRGLMNTEAFF
cdr3_nt: TGTGCCAGCAGCTTGAGGGGTTTAATGAACACTGAAGCTTTCTTT
d_call: .
v_call: TRBV5-8
clone_size: .
j_call: TRBJ1-1

cdr3_aa: CSVDGTSGISYNEQFF
cdr3_nt: TGCAGCGTTGACGGGACTAGCGGGATTTCCTACAATGAGCAGTTCTTC
d_call: TRBD2
v_call: TRBV29-1
clone_size: .
j_call: TRBJ2-1

cdr3_aa: CASSFGAVDTQYF
cdr3_nt: TGTGCCAGCAGTTTTGGGGCTGTAGATACGCAGTATTTT
d_call: .
v_call: TRBV27
clone_size: .
j_call: TRBJ2-3

cdr3_aa: CASRRQGTYEQYF
cdr3_nt: TGTGCCAGCAGACGACAGGGGACCTACGAGCAGTACTTC
d_call: TRBD1
v_call: TRBV5-4
clone_size: .
j_call: TRBJ2-7

cdr3_aa: CASSTTGLAGPSSYNEQFF
cdr3_nt: TGTGCCAGCAGCACAACGGGACTAGCGGGTCCTAGCTCCTACAATGAGCAGTTCTTC
d_call: TRBD2
v_call: TRBV7-3
clone_size: .
j_call: TRBJ2-1

cdr3_aa: CAISVLTSGRIRGQFYEQYF
cdr3_nt: TGTGCCATCAGTGTACTGACTAGCGGGAGAATTAGGGGCCAATTCTACGAGCAGTACTTC
d_call: TRBD2
v_call: TRBV10-3
clone_size: once
j_call: TRBJ2-7

cdr3_aa: CASSSSYEQYF
cdr3_nt: TGTGCCAGCAGTTCTTCCTACGAGCAGTACTTC
d_call: .
v_call: TRBV28
clone_size: .
j_call: TRBJ2-7

cdr3_aa: CASSAYRGGYEQYF
cdr3_nt: TGTGCCAGCAGTGCCTACAGGGGCGGGTACGAGCAGTACTTC
d_call: TRBD1
v_call: TRBV6-1
clone_size: .
j_call: TRBJ2-7

cdr3_aa: CASSLGGLADNEQFF
cdr3_nt: TGTGCCAGCAGCTTAGGCGGACTAGCAGACAATGAGCAGTTCTTC
d_call: TRBD2
v_call: TRBV7-7
clone_size: .
j_call: TRBJ2-1

cdr3_aa: CASSQPGMNTEAFF
cdr3_nt: TGTGCCAGCAGCCAACCGGGGATGAACACTGAAGCTTTCTTT
d_call: .
v_call: TRBV14
clone_size: .
j_call: TRBJ1-1

cdr3_aa: CASSPPNYNEQFF
cdr3_nt: TGTGCCAGCAGCCCTCCTAATTACAATGAGCAGTTCTTC
d_call: .
v_call: TRBV14
clone_size: .
j_call: TRBJ2-1

cdr3_aa: CASSPVTRTEAFF
cdr3_nt: TGCGCCAGCAGCCCGGTAACGAGAACTGAAGCTTTCTTT
d_call: .
v_call: TRBV5-1
clone_size: few
j_call: TRBJ1-1

cdr3_aa: CAHARANTGELFF
cdr3_nt: TGTGCCCACGCTAGAGCGAACACCGGGGAGCTGTTTTTT
d_call: .
v_call: TRBV28
clone_size: .
j_call: TRBJ2-2

cdr3_aa: CAWSGQDKVTIYF
cdr3_nt: TGTGCCTGGAGTGGGCAGGATAAAGTCACCATATATTTT
d_call: .
v_call: TRBV30
clone_size: .
j_call: TRBJ1-3

cdr3_aa: CASSLGLAGVGSTDTQYF
cdr3_nt: TGTGCCAGCAGCTTGGGACTAGCGGGAGTAGGTAGCACAGATACGCAGTATTTT
d_call: TRBD2
v_call: TRBV5-4
clone_size: .
j_call: TRBJ2-3

cdr3_aa: CASTTRGDRGSGRVYEQYF
cdr3_nt: TGTGCCAGCACTACGCGTGGGGACAGGGGAAGCGGAAGGGTCTACGAGCAGTACTTC
d_call: TRBD1
v_call: TRBV7-2
clone_size: once
j_call: TRBJ2-7

cdr3_aa: CASSLGGVNTEAFF
cdr3_nt: TGTGCCAGCAGTTTGGGAGGGGTGAACACTGAAGCTTTCTTT
d_call: .
v_call: TRBV27
clone_size: once
j_call: TRBJ1-1

cdr3_aa: CASSPRGWLRSCEQYF
cdr3_nt: TGTGCCAGCAGCCCCCGGGGGTGGCTGCGATCCTGCGAGCAGTACTTC
d_call: .
v_call: TRBV21-1
clone_size: once
j_call: TRBJ2-7

cdr3_aa: CASTRGGNEQFF
cdr3_nt: TGTGCCAGCACCAGGGGCGGGAATGAGCAGTTCTTC
d_call: .
v_call: TRBV19
clone_size: .
j_call: TRBJ2-1

cdr3_aa: CASTLAESSDEQFF
cdr3_nt: TGTGCCAGCACCCTAGCGGAGAGCTCGGATGAGCAGTTCTTC
d_call: TRBD2
v_call: TRBV13
clone_size: .
j_call: TRBJ2-1

cdr3_aa: CASSLRDRDEKLFF
cdr3_nt: TGCGCCAGCAGCCTCCGGGACAGGGATGAAAAACTGTTTTTT
d_call: TRBD1
v_call: TRBV5-1
clone_size: .
j_call: TRBJ1-4

cdr3_aa: CASSLESRTSRNEQYF
cdr3_nt: TGCGCCAGCAGCTTGGAATCCCGAACTAGTAGAAACGAGCAGTACTTC
d_call: .
v_call: TRBV5-1
clone_size: few
j_call: TRBJ2-7